This TCR beta chain was captured by sequencing in a study of identical twins. Study-wide results and caveats: Cord blood's abundant beta clonotypes had fewer insertions, unlike memory repertoires. Compared with unrelated sharing, twin-shared out-of-frame alpha sequences had more low-probability sequences.

With template switching, a universal primer site was added, and the cDNA carried unique molecular identifiers. TCRdb re-called the 5' RACE reads with MiXCR, one entry per CDR3 protein. The repertoire holds roughly 250,000 distinct CDR3 sequences, with over 13% as singletons. Each donor was a healthy Caucasian. Concerning this clonotype: Its antigen is as yet unknown. The germline gene is not matched at one end of the junction; a read error may be the cause.

Sequenced input: memory (CD45RO+) T cells sorted from blood. This TCR was recovered from a woman aged 18-35 years in good health.

The CDR3 coding sequence is TGTGCTAGCAGCTCGCCAAACCAAGAGACCCAGTACTTC. Its protein is CASSSPNQETQYF. This chain uses TRBV7-7 with TRBJ2-5; D not certain. Germline CDR1 and CDR2: SSHAT and FNYEAQ (reference sequence). The CDR3 consists of 13 residues. The entire variable domain, with the rest obtained from reference TRBV7-7 and TRBJ2-5, is as follows: GAGVSQSPRYKVTKRGQDVTLRCDPISSHATLYWYQQALGQGPEFLTYFNYEAQPDKSGLPSDRFSAERPEGSISTLTIQRTEQRDSAMYRCASSSPNQETQYFGPGTRLLVL.